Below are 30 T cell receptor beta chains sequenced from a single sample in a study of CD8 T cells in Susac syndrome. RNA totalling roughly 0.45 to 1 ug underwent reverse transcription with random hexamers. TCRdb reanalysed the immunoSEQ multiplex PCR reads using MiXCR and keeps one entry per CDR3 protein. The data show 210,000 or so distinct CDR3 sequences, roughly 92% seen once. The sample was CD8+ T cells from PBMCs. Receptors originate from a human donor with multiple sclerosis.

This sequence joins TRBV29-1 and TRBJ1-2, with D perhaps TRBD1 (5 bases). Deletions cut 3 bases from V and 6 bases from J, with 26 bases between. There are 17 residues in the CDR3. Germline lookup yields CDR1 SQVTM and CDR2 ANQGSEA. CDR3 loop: CSVEGEVTKGLRDGYTF. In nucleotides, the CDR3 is TGCAGCGTTGAGGGGGAGGTAACGAAGGGCTTACGTGATGGCTACACCTTC.

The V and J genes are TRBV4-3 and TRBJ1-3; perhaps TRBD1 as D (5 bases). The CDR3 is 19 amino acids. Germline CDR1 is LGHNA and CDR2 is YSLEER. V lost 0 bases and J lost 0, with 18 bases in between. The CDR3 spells CASSQDVGAEGLSGNTIYF. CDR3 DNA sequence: TGCGCCAGCAGCCAAGATGTAGGGGCGGAAGGTCTCTCTGGAAACACCATATATTTT.

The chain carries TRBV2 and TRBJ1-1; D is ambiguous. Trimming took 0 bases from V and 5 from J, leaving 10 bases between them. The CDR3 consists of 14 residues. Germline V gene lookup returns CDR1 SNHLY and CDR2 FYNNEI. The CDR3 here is CASSEARTGTEAFF. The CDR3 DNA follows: TGTGCCAGCAGTGAAGCGAGGACGGGTACTGAAGCTTTCTTT.

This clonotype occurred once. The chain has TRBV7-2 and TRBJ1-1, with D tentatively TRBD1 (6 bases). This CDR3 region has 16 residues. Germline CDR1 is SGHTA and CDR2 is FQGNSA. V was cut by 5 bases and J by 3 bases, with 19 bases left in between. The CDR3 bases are TGTGCCAGCAGCCAAAGCTACAGGGTATGGGACACTGAAGCTTTCTTT. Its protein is CASSQSYRVWDTEAFF.

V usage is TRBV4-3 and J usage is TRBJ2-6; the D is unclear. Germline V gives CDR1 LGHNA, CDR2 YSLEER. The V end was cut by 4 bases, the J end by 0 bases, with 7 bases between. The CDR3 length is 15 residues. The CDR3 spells CASSLVYSGANVLTF. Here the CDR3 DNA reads TGCGCCAGCAGCCTGGTTTACTCTGGGGCCAACGTCCTGACTTTC.

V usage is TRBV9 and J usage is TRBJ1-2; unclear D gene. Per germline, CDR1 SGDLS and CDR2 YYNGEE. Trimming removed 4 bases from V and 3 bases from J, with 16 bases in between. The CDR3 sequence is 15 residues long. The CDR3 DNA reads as TGTGCCAGCAGCCCTGGCTCGGATCCAGACTATGGCTACACCTTC. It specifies CASSPGSDPDYGYTF.

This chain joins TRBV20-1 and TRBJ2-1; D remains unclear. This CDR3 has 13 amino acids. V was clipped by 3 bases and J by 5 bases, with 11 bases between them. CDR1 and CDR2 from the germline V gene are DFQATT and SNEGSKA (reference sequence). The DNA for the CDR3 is TGCAGTGCTAGGTTGTCGGCGGACAATGAGCAGTTCTTC. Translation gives CSARLSADNEQFF.

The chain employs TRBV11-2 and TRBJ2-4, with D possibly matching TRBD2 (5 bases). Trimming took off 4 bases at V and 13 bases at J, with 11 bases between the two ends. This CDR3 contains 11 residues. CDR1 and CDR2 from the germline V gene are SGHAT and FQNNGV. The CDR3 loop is CASSWETRQYF. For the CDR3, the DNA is TGTGCCAGCAGCTGGGAGACCCGGCAGTACTTC.

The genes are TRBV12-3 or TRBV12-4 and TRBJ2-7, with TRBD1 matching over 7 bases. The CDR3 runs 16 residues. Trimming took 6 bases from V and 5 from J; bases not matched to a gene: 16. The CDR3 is CASRRKTGKVFNEQYF. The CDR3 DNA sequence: TGTGCCAGCAGGCGCAAGACAGGGAAGGTGTTTAACGAGCAGTACTTC.

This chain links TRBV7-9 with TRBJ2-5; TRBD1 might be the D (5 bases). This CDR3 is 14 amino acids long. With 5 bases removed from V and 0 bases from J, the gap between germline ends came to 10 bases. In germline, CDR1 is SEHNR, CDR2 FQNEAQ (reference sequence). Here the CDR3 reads CASSTSTDQETQYF. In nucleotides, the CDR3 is TGTGCCAGCAGCACCTCGACAGACCAAGAGACCCAGTACTTC. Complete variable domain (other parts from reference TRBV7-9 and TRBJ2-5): DTGVSQNPRHKITKRGQNVTFRCDPISEHNRLYWYRQTLGQGPEFLTYFQNEAQLEKSRLLSDRFSAERPKGSFSTLEIQRTEQGDSAMYLCASSTSTDQETQYFGPGTRLLVL.

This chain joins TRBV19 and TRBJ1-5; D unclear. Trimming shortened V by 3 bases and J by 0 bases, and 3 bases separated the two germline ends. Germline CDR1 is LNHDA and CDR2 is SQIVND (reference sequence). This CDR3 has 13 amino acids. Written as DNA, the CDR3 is TGTGCCAGTAGTATCCCTAGCAATCAGCCCCAGCATTTT. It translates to CASSIPSNQPQHF.

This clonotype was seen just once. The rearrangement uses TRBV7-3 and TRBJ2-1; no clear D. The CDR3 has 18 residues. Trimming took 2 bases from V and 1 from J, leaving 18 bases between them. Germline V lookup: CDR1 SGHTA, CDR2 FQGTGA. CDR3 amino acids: CASSLESFGRFSYNEQFF. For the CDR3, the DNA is TGTGCCAGCAGCTTAGAGTCTTTCGGGCGTTTTTCCTACAATGAGCAGTTCTTC.

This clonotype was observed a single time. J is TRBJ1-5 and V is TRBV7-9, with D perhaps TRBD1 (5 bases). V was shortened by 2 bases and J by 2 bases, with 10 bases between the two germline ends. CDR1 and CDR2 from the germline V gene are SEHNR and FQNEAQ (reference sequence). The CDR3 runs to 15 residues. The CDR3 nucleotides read TGTGCCAGCAGCTTACAGGGTGGGGGCAATCAGCCCCAGCATTTT. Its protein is CASSLQGGGNQPQHF.

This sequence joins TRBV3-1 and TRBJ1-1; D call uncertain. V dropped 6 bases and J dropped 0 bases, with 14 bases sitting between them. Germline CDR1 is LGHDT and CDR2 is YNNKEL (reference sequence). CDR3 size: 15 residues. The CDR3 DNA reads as TGTGCCAGCAGACCCCAGGTAGGCTTGAACACTGAAGCTTTCTTT. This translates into CASRPQVGLNTEAFF.

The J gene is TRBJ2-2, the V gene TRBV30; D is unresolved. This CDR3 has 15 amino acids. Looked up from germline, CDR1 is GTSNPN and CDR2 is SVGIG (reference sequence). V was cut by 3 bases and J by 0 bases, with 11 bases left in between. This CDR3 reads CAWSVPETNTGELFF. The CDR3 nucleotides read TGTGCCTGGAGCGTACCAGAGACGAACACCGGGGAGCTGTTTTTT.

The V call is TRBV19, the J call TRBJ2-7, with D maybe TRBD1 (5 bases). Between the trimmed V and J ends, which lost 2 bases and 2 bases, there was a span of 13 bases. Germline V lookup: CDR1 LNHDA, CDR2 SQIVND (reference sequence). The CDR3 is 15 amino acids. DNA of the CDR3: TGTGCCAGTAGTATACAGGGTGTAGGAACCTACGAGCAGTACTTC. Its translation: CASSIQGVGTYEQYF.

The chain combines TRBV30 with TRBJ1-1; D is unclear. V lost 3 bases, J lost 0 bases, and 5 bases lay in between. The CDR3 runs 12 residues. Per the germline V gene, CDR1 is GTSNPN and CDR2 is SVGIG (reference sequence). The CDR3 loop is CAWRAMNTEAFF. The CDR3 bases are TGTGCCTGGAGGGCTATGAACACTGAAGCTTTCTTT.

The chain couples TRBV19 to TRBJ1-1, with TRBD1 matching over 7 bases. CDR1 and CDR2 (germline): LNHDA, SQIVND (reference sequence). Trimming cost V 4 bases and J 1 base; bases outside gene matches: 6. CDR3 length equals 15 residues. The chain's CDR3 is CASSTSWTGNTEAFF. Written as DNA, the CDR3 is TGTGCCAGTAGTACTAGCTGGACAGGGAACACTGAAGCTTTCTTT. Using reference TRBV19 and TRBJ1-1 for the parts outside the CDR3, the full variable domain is DGGITQSPKYLFRKEGQNVTLSCEQNLNHDAMYWYRQDPGQGLRLIYYSQIVNDFQKGDIAEGYSVSREKKESFPLTVTSAQKNPTAFYLCASSTSWTGNTEAFFGQGTRLTVV.

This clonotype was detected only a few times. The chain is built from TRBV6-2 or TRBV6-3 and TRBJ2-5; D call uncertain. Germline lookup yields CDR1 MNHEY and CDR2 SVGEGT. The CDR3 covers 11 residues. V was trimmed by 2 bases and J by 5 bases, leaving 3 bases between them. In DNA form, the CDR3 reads TGTGCCAGCAGTTACCCTGAGACCCAGTACTTC. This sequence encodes CASSYPETQYF.

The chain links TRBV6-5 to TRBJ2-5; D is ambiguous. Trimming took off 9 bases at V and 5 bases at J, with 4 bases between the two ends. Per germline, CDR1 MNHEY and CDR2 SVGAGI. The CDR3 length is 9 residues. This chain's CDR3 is CARLETQYF. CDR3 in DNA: TGTGCCAGACTGGAGACCCAGTACTTC.

The CDR3 reads CASIYTGEETQYF. The CDR3 DNA is TGTGCCAGCATCTACACCGGAGAAGAGACCCAGTACTTC. The V gene is TRBV3-1, the J gene TRBJ2-5; D call uncertain. The CDR3 is 13 amino acids. With 7 bases removed from V and 3 bases from J, the gap between germline ends came to 12 bases. Germline values: CDR1 LGHDT, CDR2 YNNKEL (reference sequence).

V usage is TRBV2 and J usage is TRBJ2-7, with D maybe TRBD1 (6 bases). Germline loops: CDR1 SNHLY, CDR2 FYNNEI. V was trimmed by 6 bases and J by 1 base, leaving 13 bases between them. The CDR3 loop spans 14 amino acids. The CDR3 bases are TGTGCCAGCAGAGGACAGTCGAGATCCTACGAGCAGTACTTC. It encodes CASRGQSRSYEQYF.

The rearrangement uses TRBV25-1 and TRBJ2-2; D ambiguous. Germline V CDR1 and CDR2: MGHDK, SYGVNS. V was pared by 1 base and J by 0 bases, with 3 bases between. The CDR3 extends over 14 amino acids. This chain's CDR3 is CASSEFSNTGELFF. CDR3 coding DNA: TGTGCCAGCAGTGAATTTTCGAACACCGGGGAGCTGTTTTTT.

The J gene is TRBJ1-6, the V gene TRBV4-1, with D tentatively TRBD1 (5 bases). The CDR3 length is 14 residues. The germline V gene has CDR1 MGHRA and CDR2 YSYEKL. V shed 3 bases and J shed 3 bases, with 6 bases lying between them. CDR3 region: CASSQGDYNSPLHF. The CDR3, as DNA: TGCGCCAGCAGCCAGGGGGACTATAATTCACCCCTCCACTTT.

The CDR3 coding sequence is TGTGCCAGCAGCTTATTAGGGAACTCTGGAAACACCATATATTTT. This gives the protein CASSLLGNSGNTIYF. This chain joins TRBV7-8 and TRBJ1-3, with unresolved D. The CDR3 has 15 residues. The ends were cut back, 2 bases at V and 0 bases at J, with 8 bases in the middle. Germline V lookup: CDR1 SGHVS, CDR2 FQNEAQ.

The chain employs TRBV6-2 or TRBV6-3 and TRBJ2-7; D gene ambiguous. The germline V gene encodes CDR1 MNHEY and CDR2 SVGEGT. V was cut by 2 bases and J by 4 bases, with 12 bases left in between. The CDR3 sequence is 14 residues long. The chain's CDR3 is CASSYQSKPYEQYF. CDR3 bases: TGTGCCAGCAGTTACCAGTCAAAGCCTTACGAGCAGTACTTC.

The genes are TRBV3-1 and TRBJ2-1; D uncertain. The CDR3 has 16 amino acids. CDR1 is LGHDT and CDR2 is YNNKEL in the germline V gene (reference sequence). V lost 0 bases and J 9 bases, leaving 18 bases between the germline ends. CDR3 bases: TGTGCCAGCAGCCAAGATGAGGCCTGGGTTTACGGTGAGCAGTTCTTC. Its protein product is CASSQDEAWVYGEQFF.

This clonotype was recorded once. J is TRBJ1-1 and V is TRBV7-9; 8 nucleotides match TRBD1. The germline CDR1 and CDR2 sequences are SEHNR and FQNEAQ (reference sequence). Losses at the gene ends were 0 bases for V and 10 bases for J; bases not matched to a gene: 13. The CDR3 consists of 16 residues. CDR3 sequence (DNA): TGTGCCAGCAGCTTAGCGCAGGGGGCGAACACTGTGCCAGCTTTCTTT. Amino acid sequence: CASSLAQGANTVPAFF.

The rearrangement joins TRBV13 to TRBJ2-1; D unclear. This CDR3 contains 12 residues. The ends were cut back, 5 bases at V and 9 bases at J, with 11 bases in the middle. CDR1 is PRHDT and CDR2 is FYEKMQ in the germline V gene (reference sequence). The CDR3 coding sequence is TGTGCCAGCAGCACTCTCCCCATTGAGCAGTTCTTC. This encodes CASSTLPIEQFF.

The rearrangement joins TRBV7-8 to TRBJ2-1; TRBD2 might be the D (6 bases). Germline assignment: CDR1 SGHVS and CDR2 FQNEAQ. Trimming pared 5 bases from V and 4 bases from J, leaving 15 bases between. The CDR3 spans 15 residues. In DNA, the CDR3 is TGTGCCAGCAGCCCGAAGCGGGCCCCGTACAATGAGCAGTTCTTC. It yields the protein CASSPKRAPYNEQFF.